This record looks at one T cell receptor beta chain sequence and its context. Its matching antigen is unknown. V dropped 1 base and J dropped 5 bases, with 11 bases sitting between them. The length of the CDR3 is 14 residues. The germline CDR1 and CDR2 sequences are SEHNR and FQNEAQ (reference sequence). The sample is drawn from a study of memory CD4+ T cells and cytomegalovirus serostatus. Turning to the study itself: Of the healthy Belgian adults, 9 or 10 were CMV seropositive and 24 seronegative. Study observations and caveats: Median bootstrapped AUC for CMV status was roughly 0.95 originally, roughly 0.92 US-trained.

Original processing notes: Out-of-frame sequences were removed, leaving a few million distinct TCRbeta sequences. TCRdb's copy holds only in-frame clones and misses some; the assay was immunoSEQ multiplex PCR. Clonal size and the V and J genes are those of that table, whereas D and trimming came from the DNA. The table includes 45,000 or so clones, over 60% detected once. The sort gate was single viable CD3+CD4+CD8-CD45RO+ cells for memory CD4+ T cells. The TCR was taken from an adult in good health and CMV-seronegative. The genes are TRBV7-9 and TRBJ1-2; D not certain. Sequenced sample: memory CD4+ T cells from blood. The CDR3 bases are TGTGCCAGCAGCTTAGGGTTAATTAAATATGGCTACACCTTC. Amino acids: CASSLGLIKYGYTF.